This is a list of T cell receptor beta chains from one sample in a study of blood T cells in healthy people across ages. In TCRdb, the 5' RACE reads were re-called with MiXCR into one record per CDR3 protein. The table records some 1.8 million distinct CDR3 sequences, about two fifths of them present only once. Sequencing was performed on blood. The source of these receptors is a human donor in good health. Both conserved end residues are part of each CDR3. Each record gives: J gene, clone size, CDR3 length, V gene, D gene, CDR3 protein, CDR3 DNA. A D gene is named only where the DNA matches it firmly. Clone size, where shown, is once, few, many, or a class for clones that have expanded.

J gene: TRBJ2-3
clone size: -
CDR3 length: 15
V gene: TRBV5-8
D gene: -
CDR3 protein: CASSFGRGGFDTQYF
CDR3 DNA: TGTGCCAGCAGCTTCGGCAGGGGAGGATTCGATACGCAGTATTTT

J gene: TRBJ2-1
clone size: few
CDR3 length: 15
V gene: TRBV5-1
D gene: -
CDR3 protein: CASSLRQTTWSEQFF
CDR3 DNA: TGCGCCAGCAGCTTAAGACAGACTACATGGAGTGAGCAGTTCTTC

J gene: TRBJ2-7
clone size: -
CDR3 length: 14
V gene: TRBV27
D gene: TRBD2
CDR3 protein: CASSLGTSSNEQYF
CDR3 DNA: TGTGCCAGCAGTTTAGGGACTAGCTCAAACGAGCAGTACTTC

J gene: TRBJ1-1
clone size: -
CDR3 length: 12
V gene: TRBV5-1
D gene: -
CDR3 protein: CARTRRWTEAFF
CDR3 DNA: TGCGCCAGAACCCGGAGGTGGACTGAAGCTTTCTTT

J gene: TRBJ2-7
clone size: once
CDR3 length: 14
V gene: TRBV9
D gene: -
CDR3 protein: CAGSVATGYYEQYF
CDR3 DNA: TGTGCCGGCAGCGTAGCGACGGGATACTACGAGCAGTACTTC

J gene: TRBJ1-1
clone size: -
CDR3 length: 18
V gene: TRBV27
D gene: -
CDR3 protein: CASSLFSRGETTNTEAFF
CDR3 DNA: TGTGCCAGCAGTTTATTCTCCAGGGGCGAGACTACGAACACTGAAGCTTTCTTT

J gene: TRBJ1-2
clone size: -
CDR3 length: 13
V gene: TRBV5-1
D gene: -
CDR3 protein: CASSLVLGNGYTF
CDR3 DNA: TGCGCCAGCAGCTTGGTATTGGGGAATGGCTACACCTTC

J gene: TRBJ1-1
clone size: -
CDR3 length: 13
V gene: TRBV9
D gene: -
CDR3 protein: CASSVVMDGRAFF
CDR3 DNA: TGTGCCAGCAGCGTAGTAATGGACGGGAGGGCTTTCTTT

J gene: TRBJ2-7
clone size: -
CDR3 length: 11
V gene: TRBV11-2
D gene: -
CDR3 protein: CTSSPHHEQYF
CDR3 DNA: TGTACCAGCAGCCCCCACCACGAGCAGTACTTC

J gene: TRBJ1-1
clone size: few
CDR3 length: 13
V gene: TRBV20-1
D gene: -
CDR3 protein: CSAFRDENTEAFF
CDR3 DNA: TGCAGTGCTTTCCGGGACGAGAACACTGAAGCTTTCTTT